This TCR beta chain was found in a study of blood T cell repertoires in COVID-19. Germline CDR1 reads GTSNPN; CDR2 reads SVGIG (reference sequence). V lost 7 bases to trimming and J lost 4 bases, with 16 bases between them. The CDR3 runs to 13 residues. Assay used: immunoSEQ multiplex PCR; TCRdb lists only in-frame clones, some missing. This sample carries almost 500,000 clones, 75% to 90% of them seen once, and the ten largest clones take approximately 8%. The clonotype comes from a woman aged 55-69 years who had recovered from COVID-19. The chain carries TRBV30 and TRBJ1-2, with D unclear. What was sequenced was PBMCs or T cells enriched from blood (not recorded which). Here the CDR3 DNA reads TGTGCCTTCGTCTCCGCCCGGGTCTATGGCTACACCTTC. This encodes CAFVSARVYGYTF.